A selection of T cell receptor beta chains follows, all from one sample in a study of response to subunit inactivated influenza vaccine. From the RT-PCR reads, TCRdb called clonotypes with MiXCR, one entry per CDR3 protein. This sample has fewer than 800,000 distinct CDR3 sequences; less than 20% occur once, and the top ten carry about 9.9%. The source was PBMCs from blood, collected approximately 12 days after vaccination. The receptors were sampled from a man in his forties or fifties who received an inactivated influenza vaccine. Both conserved end residues are part of each CDR3. A D gene is named only where the DNA matches it firmly. The size field is filled for only some rows; it gives once, few, many or a size class.

d_gene	v_gene	j_gene	abundance	CDR3nt	CDR3aa
.	TRBV19	TRBJ2-2	few	TGTGCCAGCGGATTACAGGCGAACACCGGGGAGCTGTTTTTT	CASGLQANTGELFF
.	TRBV6-1	TRBJ1-4	.	TGTGCCAGCAGGCTGGGGGCGCGACGGGAAAAACTGTTTTTT	CASRLGARREKLFF
.	TRBV20-1	TRBJ1-5	many	TGCAGTGCATCGTCTGGGAGGTTAAATCAGCCCCAGCATTTT	CSASSGRLNQPQHF
.	TRBV9	TRBJ2-3	.	TGTGCCAGCAGCGCGGACAGCCGCACAGATACGCAGTATTTT	CASSADSRTDTQYF
.	TRBV12-3/TRBV12-4	TRBJ1-3	few	TGTGCCAGCAGCGAACGGAGGAACACCATATATTTT	CASSERRNTIYF
TRBD1	TRBV10-3	TRBJ2-5	.	TGTGCCATCAGTACCGGGACAGGGGGCCCGGGGCTCCAAGAGACCCAGTACTTC	CAISTGTGGPGLQETQYF
TRBD2	TRBV28	TRBJ2-1	.	TGTGCCAGCAGGACCTCTAGCGGGGGGGCCTACAATGAGCAGTTCTTC	CASRTSSGGAYNEQFF
TRBD1	TRBV7-2	TRBJ2-1	.	TGTGCCAGCAGCGAACAGGGGGCCGGGGTGAATGAGCAGTTCTTC	CASSEQGAGVNEQFF
.	TRBV28	TRBJ1-2	.	TGTGCCAGCAGTACCTATAAGGGACCCAACTATGGCTACACCTTC	CASSTYKGPNYGYTF
TRBD2	TRBV20-1	TRBJ2-6	few	TGCAGTGCTGGCGGTTTGGGCGGGAGAGCCTTCTCTGGGGCCAACGTCCTGACTTTC	CSAGGLGGRAFSGANVLTF
.	TRBV30	TRBJ2-1	.	TGTGCCTGGAGTCTTTGGAGCTCCTACAATGAGCAGTTCTTC	CAWSLWSSYNEQFF
.	TRBV5-1	TRBJ2-5	.	TGCGCCAGCAGCGGCGGCTCAAACCAAGAGACCCAGTACTTC	CASSGGSNQETQYF
TRBD2	TRBV20-1	TRBJ2-1	.	TGCAGTGCCGGAGGGACTAGCGGATCCTACAATGAGCAGTTCTTC	CSAGGTSGSYNEQFF